The rows below give T cell receptor beta chains drawn from one sample of a study of CD8+ T cells in alopecia areata. Using immunoSEQ multiplex PCR, the repertoire was profiled, and TCRdb retains in-frame clones only, with some absent. In the table there are around 100,000 clones, under 90% of which are singletons. Here the sequenced sample was CD8+ T cells sorted from blood, taken around week 34, from a patient treated with tofacitinib. These TCRs come from a human donor with alopecia areata. Both conserved end residues are trimmed from each CDR3. Not every row has a clone size; where given, it reads once, few, many or a size class.

cdr3_aa: ASTKGREQY
v_call: TRBV27
clone_size: .
j_call: TRBJ2-7

cdr3_aa: ASAIGADTQY
v_call: TRBV12-5
clone_size: .
j_call: TRBJ2-3

cdr3_aa: ASSLGSYEQY
v_call: TRBV7-9
clone_size: .
j_call: TRBJ2-7

cdr3_aa: ASSRNEQF
v_call: TRBV7-9
clone_size: .
j_call: TRBJ2-1

cdr3_aa: AWSIIPTYGYT
v_call: TRBV30
clone_size: .
j_call: TRBJ1-2

cdr3_aa: ATSRSGQGFDEQY
v_call: TRBV15
clone_size: .
j_call: TRBJ2-7

cdr3_aa: ASTSGTGELF
v_call: TRBV25-1
clone_size: .
j_call: TRBJ2-2

cdr3_aa: ATSRDRFPRSQETQY
v_call: TRBV15
clone_size: once
j_call: TRBJ2-5

cdr3_aa: ASSDSFNQPQH
v_call: TRBV27
clone_size: .
j_call: TRBJ1-5

cdr3_aa: ASSHGNTEAF
v_call: TRBV4-1
clone_size: .
j_call: TRBJ1-1

cdr3_aa: ASSPSDPGANVLT
v_call: TRBV18
clone_size: .
j_call: TRBJ2-6

cdr3_aa: SVEATSSHQETQY
v_call: TRBV29-1
clone_size: .
j_call: TRBJ2-5

cdr3_aa: SANSGQGVHEQY
v_call: TRBV29-1
clone_size: .
j_call: TRBJ2-7

cdr3_aa: AISHSGQGLGTNQETQY
v_call: TRBV10-3
clone_size: .
j_call: TRBJ2-5

cdr3_aa: ASSSGTMNTEAF
v_call: TRBV27
clone_size: .
j_call: TRBJ1-1

cdr3_aa: ASSLSWGTEAF
v_call: TRBV27
clone_size: .
j_call: TRBJ1-1

cdr3_aa: ASSSGGIRRGYT
v_call: TRBV7-2
clone_size: once
j_call: TRBJ1-2

cdr3_aa: ASSSVGWTSGNQETQY
v_call: TRBV28
clone_size: .
j_call: TRBJ2-5

cdr3_aa: ASSERSLAGTPLDEQY
v_call: TRBV2
clone_size: .
j_call: TRBJ2-7

cdr3_aa: SVDPTGGNTGELF
v_call: TRBV29-1
clone_size: .
j_call: TRBJ2-2

cdr3_aa: ASSFLQDMNTEAF
v_call: TRBV27
clone_size: once
j_call: TRBJ1-1

cdr3_aa: ASSFGLAGPTDTQY
v_call: TRBV5-1
clone_size: .
j_call: TRBJ2-3

cdr3_aa: ASSPPDRGLYEQY
v_call: TRBV5-1
clone_size: .
j_call: TRBJ2-7

cdr3_aa: ASSGDPFNQPQH
v_call: TRBV7-9
clone_size: .
j_call: TRBJ1-5

cdr3_aa: ATSGQANTEAF
v_call: TRBV19
clone_size: .
j_call: TRBJ1-1

cdr3_aa: ASRDRLDGYT
v_call: TRBV9
clone_size: .
j_call: TRBJ1-2

cdr3_aa: ASSLTGNTEAF
v_call: TRBV7-9
clone_size: .
j_call: TRBJ1-1

cdr3_aa: ASSYAEQY
v_call: TRBV2
clone_size: once
j_call: TRBJ2-7

cdr3_aa: ASSLGQANTEAF
v_call: TRBV5-1
clone_size: .
j_call: TRBJ1-1

cdr3_aa: ASSANNYEQY
v_call: TRBV9
clone_size: .
j_call: TRBJ2-7

cdr3_aa: ASRKEQGWPYEQY
v_call: TRBV6-5
clone_size: .
j_call: TRBJ2-7

cdr3_aa: ASSQDITDTQY
v_call: TRBV4-1
clone_size: .
j_call: TRBJ2-3

cdr3_aa: ASSSGVKTYNEQF
v_call: TRBV7-9
clone_size: .
j_call: TRBJ2-1

cdr3_aa: ASSLGTGGNQDQH
v_call: TRBV7-8
clone_size: .
j_call: TRBJ1-5

cdr3_aa: SVGTDTQY
v_call: TRBV29-1
clone_size: .
j_call: TRBJ2-3

cdr3_aa: ASSSLVRVTNTGELF
v_call: TRBV7-8
clone_size: once
j_call: TRBJ2-2

cdr3_aa: ASSLESTGELF
v_call: TRBV11-2
clone_size: few
j_call: TRBJ2-2

cdr3_aa: ASSPKLNDDELF
v_call: TRBV7-3
clone_size: .
j_call: TRBJ2-2

cdr3_aa: ASWEGRAQETQY
v_call: TRBV10-2
clone_size: .
j_call: TRBJ2-5

cdr3_aa: ASSSGQGSDTQY
v_call: TRBV7-9
clone_size: .
j_call: TRBJ2-3

cdr3_aa: ASSSLAGEGYEQY
v_call: TRBV7-3
clone_size: .
j_call: .

cdr3_aa: AGFGLSGANVLT
v_call: TRBV30
clone_size: .
j_call: TRBJ2-6

cdr3_aa: ASSDSDSGEQF
v_call: TRBV6-4
clone_size: few
j_call: TRBJ2-1

cdr3_aa: ASSYLDRYINYGYT
v_call: TRBV6-5
clone_size: .
j_call: TRBJ1-2

cdr3_aa: ASSQDSAGAGELF
v_call: TRBV14
clone_size: few
j_call: TRBJ2-2

cdr3_aa: ASSWAGLSNQPQH
v_call: TRBV19
clone_size: .
j_call: TRBJ1-5

cdr3_aa: ATCSGDYNEQF
v_call: TRBV2
clone_size: .
j_call: TRBJ2-1

cdr3_aa: ASSHDEQGRTEAF
v_call: TRBV4-2
clone_size: few
j_call: TRBJ1-1

cdr3_aa: ASSSPPSGESYEQY
v_call: TRBV7-9
clone_size: .
j_call: TRBJ2-7

cdr3_aa: ASSIGTGGFGDYNEQF
v_call: TRBV5-1
clone_size: .
j_call: TRBJ2-1

cdr3_aa: ASSPIGGNYGYT
v_call: TRBV4-1
clone_size: .
j_call: TRBJ1-2

cdr3_aa: ASSYDRVYNEQF
v_call: TRBV6-5
clone_size: .
j_call: TRBJ2-1

cdr3_aa: ASSYDRGPYNEQF
v_call: TRBV6-6
clone_size: .
j_call: TRBJ2-1

cdr3_aa: ASNPGGQDYSYEQY
v_call: TRBV2
clone_size: .
j_call: TRBJ2-7